This is a list of T cell receptor beta chains from one sample in a study of T cells in Graves' hyperthyroidism and ophthalmopathy. TCRdb reanalysed the multiplex PCR reads using MiXCR and keeps one entry per CDR3 protein. The data show some 300,000 distinct CDR3 sequences, over 15% seen once. Sequenced material: blood. All receptors come from a man aged 25 to 45 with Graves' hyperthyroidism. The CDR3 runs from the conserved cysteine through the conserved F or W. The D gene is left open where the match is weak. Part of the rows lack a size; the others show once, few, many or a class for expanded clones.

cdr3_aa cdr3_nt v_call d_call clone_size j_call
CAISGDGQETQYF TGTGCCATCTCCGGAGACGGGCAAGAGACCCAGTACTTC TRBV10-3 NA many TRBJ2-5
CATALPAGGLRDEQFF TGTGCCACCGCCCTGCCTGCGGGAGGCCTCAGGGATGAGCAGTTCTTC TRBV10-3 TRBD2 many TRBJ2-1
CAGSEGQGGKTQYF TGCGCCGGCAGCGAGGGACAGGGTGGAAAGACCCAGTACTTC TRBV3-1 TRBD1 NA TRBJ2-5
CASTERQGGTEAFF TGTGCCAGCACCGAACGTCAGGGGGGGACTGAAGCTTTCTTT TRBV6-1 TRBD1 many TRBJ1-1
CAWSVADTGTQYF TGTGCCTGGAGTGTAGCAGATACGGGTACGCAGTATTTT TRBV30 NA many TRBJ2-3
CASSQGGANEQFF TGCGCCAGCAGCCAAGGCGGAGCCAATGAGCAGTTCTTC TRBV4-1 NA NA TRBJ2-1
CASSHPGRNGYTF TGTGCCAGCAGCCACCCGGGACGGAATGGCTACACCTTC TRBV3-1 NA many TRBJ1-2
CASSMGQGGDEQYF TGTGCCAGTAGTATGGGACAGGGGGGAGACGAGCAGTACTTC TRBV19 TRBD1 NA TRBJ2-7
CAIMGGTEAFF TGTGCCATCATGGGGGGCACTGAAGCTTTCTTT TRBV10-3 NA few TRBJ1-1
CAWSVASGTPGFF NA TRBV30 NA many TRBJ2-1
CASGLALGTGYEQYF TGTGCCAGCGGCTTAGCGTTGGGGACAGGGTACGAGCAGTACTTC TRBV7-9 TRBD1 NA TRBJ2-7
CASSRDRAVGTQYF TGTGCCAGCTCACGGGACAGGGCGGTGGGGACCCAGTACTTC TRBV18 TRBD1 NA TRBJ2-5
CAGSTYPGTGVNEQFF TGTGCCGGCAGTACATACCCCGGGACAGGGGTTAATGAGCAGTTCTTC TRBV28 TRBD1 few TRBJ2-1
CASKEPPQETQYF TGTGCCAGCAAGGAGCCCCCGCAAGAGACCCAGTACTTC TRBV6-4 NA NA TRBJ2-5
CASTNRGYGNQPQHF TGTGCCAGCACAAACAGGGGTTACGGCAATCAGCCCCAGCATTTT TRBV28 TRBD1 many TRBJ1-5
CSRGPEYEQFF TGCTCCCGGGGCCCCGAGTATGAGCAGTTCTTC TRBV5-1 NA few TRBJ2-1
CASSGTSPYEQYF TGCGCCAGCTCTGGGACTAGCCCCTACGAGCAGTACTTC TRBV5-1 TRBD2 NA TRBJ2-7
CASSLRSGDNGYTF TGTGCCAGCAGTTTAAGGTCGGGGGATAATGGCTACACCTTC TRBV27 NA many TRBJ1-2
CASSFPQGEGLGDPLGAHNNEQFF TGTGCCAGCAGTTTCCCGCAGGGAGAGGGGTTAGGAGATCCTCTTGGGGCCCACAACAATGAGCAGTTCTTC TRBV12-3/TRBV12-4 NA many TRBJ2-1
CSAGRNYNEQFF TGCAGTGCCGGGAGGAACTACAATGAGCAGTTCTTC TRBV20-1 TRBD2 many TRBJ2-1
CASRDRYYEQYF TGTGCCAGCAGGGACCGTTACTACGAGCAGTACTTC TRBV2 NA many TRBJ2-7
CASIIEGNQPQHF TGCGCCAGCATTATAGAAGGTAATCAGCCCCAGCATTTT TRBV5-1 NA few TRBJ1-5
CASSLGLAGENEQFF TGTGCCAGCAGCTTGGGACTAGCGGGAGAAAATGAGCAGTTCTTC TRBV11-2 TRBD2 NA TRBJ2-1
CSAGGQLIGEQYF TGCAGTGCGGGAGGACAGCTCATCGGCGAGCAGTACTTC TRBV20-1 NA many TRBJ2-7
CASSMGQNKQYF TGTGCCAGTAGTATGGGACAGAATAAGCAGTACTTC TRBV19 TRBD1 NA TRBJ2-7
CSVALRHTGELFF TGCAGCGTTGCTCTCAGACACACCGGGGAGCTGTTTTTT TRBV29-1 NA NA TRBJ2-2
CAGGDRAAGTTIYF TGTGCCGGCGGAGACAGGGCGGCTGGAACCACCATATATTTT TRBV12-3/TRBV12-4 TRBD1 NA TRBJ1-3
CASSQPTRRSGNTIYF TGCGCCAGCAGCCAACCCACCCGCCGCTCTGGAAACACCATATATTTT TRBV4-1 NA few TRBJ1-3
CSVEGHSGQEKDTQYF TGCAGCGTTGAAGGTCACTCGGGACAGGAGAAGGATACGCAGTATTTT TRBV29-1 TRBD1 few TRBJ2-3
CASSSHPTTYTNTEAFF TGTGCCAGCAGCTCCCACCCCACCACCTACACGAACACTGAAGCTTTCTTT TRBV11-2 NA many TRBJ1-1
CSASPSGRARSYEQYF TGCAGTGCTAGTCCCAGCGGGAGGGCCAGGTCCTACGAGCAGTACTTC TRBV20-1 TRBD2 many TRBJ2-7
CASSEPEGGQYF TGCGCCAGCAGCGAGCCTGAGGGGGGGCAGTACTTC TRBV5-1 NA NA TRBJ2-7
CASSYDRLNNQPQHF TGTGCCAGTAGTTACGACAGGCTGAACAATCAGCCCCAGCATTTT TRBV19 NA NA TRBJ1-5
CATSDFYWTQYF TGTGCCACCAGTGATTTTTACTGGACGCAGTATTTT TRBV24-1 NA NA TRBJ2-3
CSAREPGRSNEKLFF TGCAGTGCTAGAGAACCGGGACGGAGTAATGAAAAACTGTTTTTT TRBV20-1 NA NA TRBJ1-4
CASSSHPVQGAQPQHF TGTGCCAGCAGTTCTCACCCCGTTCAGGGGGCCCAGCCCCAGCATTTT TRBV27 TRBD1 few TRBJ1-5
CASSLGLLGEVTNEKLFF TGCGCCAGCAGCTTGGGGCTTTTGGGGGAAGTAACTAATGAAAAACTGTTTTTT TRBV5-1 NA NA TRBJ1-4
CATEGGSGNTIYF TGTGCCACCGAGGGGGGCTCTGGAAACACCATATATTTT TRBV2 NA NA TRBJ1-3
CASSLADRTYSGNTIYF TGCGCCAGCAGCTTGGCGGACAGGACCTACTCTGGAAACACCATATATTTT TRBV5-1 TRBD1 many TRBJ1-3
CASSLGAGRELFF TGTGCCAGCAGTTTAGGGGCAGGGAGGGAGCTGTTTTTT TRBV12-3/TRBV12-4 NA once TRBJ2-2
CASSLWGLAGVSEQFF TGTGCCAGCAGCTTATGGGGACTAGCGGGAGTAAGTGAGCAGTTCTTC TRBV7-3 TRBD2 many TRBJ2-1
CASSEGRSGETQYF TGTGCCAGCAGTGAAGGACGGTCAGGAGAGACCCAGTACTTC TRBV2 NA many TRBJ2-5
CASSWASGTPYNEQFF TGTGCCAGCAGTTGGGCCAGCGGGACCCCCTACAATGAGCAGTTCTTC TRBV28 TRBD2 many TRBJ2-1
CAWCLGGGHTDTQYF TGTGCCTGGTGCCTGGGTGGTGGCCACACAGATACGCAGTATTTT TRBV30 NA few TRBJ2-3
CASARLAGARTDTQYF TGTGCCAGCGCCCGACTAGCGGGAGCCCGCACAGATACGCAGTATTTT TRBV6-1 TRBD2 few TRBJ2-3
CASSRRQGGASPLHF TGTGCCAGCAGCAGGAGACAGGGGGGAGCTTCACCCCTCCACTTT TRBV11-2 TRBD1 few TRBJ1-6
CASRRLAGPDTQYF TGTGCCAGCAGGCGACTAGCGGGACCAGATACGCAGTATTTT TRBV2 TRBD2 many TRBJ2-3
CASSLNAPSGSHEQYF TGTGCCAGCAGTTTAAACGCTCCTAGCGGGAGTCACGAGCAGTACTTC TRBV27 TRBD2 many TRBJ2-7
CASSLEGGSRNEQFF TGCGCCAGCAGCTTGGAAGGGGGGTCTAGGAATGAGCAGTTCTTC TRBV5-1 NA many TRBJ2-1
CASSLAGLAVYNEQFF TGCGCCAGCAGCTTGGCAGGGCTAGCGGTTTACAATGAGCAGTTCTTC TRBV5-1 TRBD2 many TRBJ2-1
CASSRLTSVLHEQYF TGCGCCAGCAGCCGACTGACTAGCGTTCTTCACGAGCAGTACTTC TRBV5-1 TRBD2 NA TRBJ2-7
CATSEGQGATGELFF TGTGCCACCAGTGAGGGACAGGGGGCAACCGGGGAGCTGTTTTTT TRBV24-1 TRBD1 many TRBJ2-2
CSVGSANEKLFF TGCAGCGTTGGTTCCGCCAATGAAAAACTGTTTTTT TRBV29-1 NA many TRBJ1-4
CASSLRTSGNSYEQYF TGTGCCAGCAGCCTGCGGACTAGCGGGAACTCCTACGAGCAGTACTTC TRBV3-1 TRBD2 NA TRBJ2-7
CVLTGDSTDTQYF TGTGTACTAACAGGGGACAGCACAGATACGCAGTATTTT TRBV30 TRBD1 many TRBJ2-3
CASSRVGPRVSTDTQYF TGTGCCAGCAGCCGAGTAGGTCCTAGGGTTAGCACAGATACGCAGTATTTT TRBV3-1 NA many TRBJ2-3
CASQYRSGPPYEQYF TGTGCCAGCCAGTACCGATCAGGGCCTCCCTACGAGCAGTACTTC TRBV27 NA few TRBJ2-7
CASSPRGGAELEGANALTF TGTGCCAGCAGCCCCCGAGGGGGGGCGGAATTGGAGGGGGCCAACGCCCTGACTTTC TRBV7-3 NA NA TRBJ2-6